This TCR beta chain originates from a study of blood T cell repertoires in COVID-19. Turning to the study itself: COVID-19 samples from acute and convalescent phases originated in the United States, Italy and Spain. T cells, B-cell-depleted T cells, or PBMCs supplied cDNA or gDNA.

Original handling: The assay estimated nucleated cells by amplifying reference gene primers. Assay used: immunoSEQ multiplex PCR; TCRdb lists only in-frame clones, some missing. From that table come the V and J calls and clone size; the DNA was used to work out D and trimming. The repertoire consists of a few hundred thousand clones, with 80% to 90% occurring once and the leading ten covering 3.5% to 4%. Germline CDR1 reads SGHNT; CDR2 reads YENEEA. This CDR3 comprises 14 residues. V was trimmed by 1 base and J by 0 bases, leaving 6 bases between them. V gene TRBV11-3 combines with J gene TRBJ1-2, with D uncertain. The receptor comes from a middle-aged woman with acute COVID-19. Material: PBMCs or T cells enriched from blood (not recorded which). The CDR3 protein is CASSLGLANYGYTF. For the CDR3, the DNA is TGTGCCAGCAGCTTAGGGTTAGCTAACTATGGCTACACCTTC.